Included here is one T cell receptor beta chain sequence, with context. The data are from a study of control samples from healthy donors and cancer patients. This CDR3 contains 14 residues. V lost 4 bases to trimming and J lost 5 bases; unmatched junction nucleotides: 3. Germline V gives CDR1 MNHEY, CDR2 SMNVEV (reference sequence). The protocol was immunoSEQ multiplex PCR, while the TCRdb copy is restricted to in-frame clones and leaves out a portion. Of more than 110,000 clones in the sample, roughly 92% were seen once. Sequencing was performed on blood. This TCR came from a man between 25 and 39 years old in good health. The J gene is TRBJ2-2, the V gene TRBV27; 8 positions match TRBD1. In DNA, the CDR3 is TGTGCCAGCAGTTGGACAGGGCTAACCGGGGAGCTGTTTTTT. This gives the protein CASSWTGLTGELFF.